The 27 T cell receptor beta chains in this list originate from one sample, sequenced in a study of CD8 T cells in Susac syndrome. The RNA input was roughly 0.5 to 1 ug, and it was reverse transcribed with random hexamers. Using its own MiXCR run on the immunoSEQ multiplex PCR reads, TCRdb lists one record per CDR3 protein. The table includes roughly 200,000 distinct CDR3 sequences, approximately 95% detected once. The sequenced material came from CD4+ T cells from PBMCs. The source is a human donor with multiple sclerosis.

This chain connects TRBV30 to TRBJ1-1, with D unclear. Germline values: CDR1 GTSNPN, CDR2 SVGIG (reference sequence). Trimming stripped 8 bases from V and 3 bases from J, with 16 bases between. CDR3 size: 13 residues. CDR3: CAHARESDTEAFF. The CDR3 region has the DNA TGTGCCCATGCTCGTGAGTCTGACACTGAAGCTTTCTTT.

The chain joins TRBV10-3 to TRBJ2-5, with TRBD2 matching 14 bases. The V gene's germline CDR1 is ENHRY and CDR2 SYGVKD. CDR3 length equals 14 residues. The trim removed 10 bases at V and 2 bases at J, leaving 3 bases unmatched. CDR3 DNA: TGTGCCACGCGACTAGCGGGGGGGCAAGAGACCCAGTACTTC. Translation: CATRLAGGQETQYF.

The chain joins TRBV6-5 to TRBJ2-7; D ambiguous. Trimming left V 8 bases short and J 3 bases short, with 8 bases between. Germline CDR1 and CDR2: MNHEY and SVGAGI. This CDR3 spans 11 amino acids. The CDR3 region is CASLGNYEQYF. CDR3 bases: TGTGCCAGCCTAGGGAACTACGAGCAGTACTTC.

This sequence joins TRBV12-5 and TRBJ1-2, with no clear D. The CDR3 is 12 residues long. Germline loops: CDR1 LGHNT, CDR2 FRNRAP. Trimming took 7 bases from V and 2 from J, leaving 8 bases between them. The CDR3 loop is CASALDNYGYTF. CDR3 bases: TGTGCTAGTGCCTTGGACAACTATGGCTACACCTTC. The whole variable domain, filled in from reference TRBV12-5 and TRBJ1-2, reads DARVTQTPRHKVTEMGQEVTMRCQPILGHNTVFWYRQTMMQGLELLAYFRNRAPLDDSGMPKDRFSAEMPDATLATLKIQPSEPRDSAVYFCASALDNYGYTFGSGTRLTVV.

The rearrangement uses TRBV30 and TRBJ1-4; D gene ambiguous. The ends were cut back, 3 bases at V and 5 bases at J, with 13 bases in the middle. The CDR3 runs to 14 residues. Per germline, CDR1 GTSNPN and CDR2 SVGIG (reference sequence). CDR3 bases: TGTGCCTGGAGATACCAGACGGCAAATGAAAAACTGTTTTTT. Amino acid sequence: CAWRYQTANEKLFF.

This chain uses TRBV27 with TRBJ2-3; D gene ambiguous. Germline V CDR1 and CDR2: MNHEY, SMNVEV (reference sequence). V was pared by 3 bases and J by 6 bases, with 10 bases between. The CDR3 contains 13 residues. This chain's CDR3 is CASSFPTGDTQYF. CDR3 DNA: TGTGCCAGCAGTTTCCCGACCGGCGATACGCAGTATTTT.

The chain combines TRBV30 with TRBJ2-2; D is unresolved. Germline V gene data show CDR1 as GTSNPN and CDR2 as SVGIG (reference sequence). V lost 0 bases and J lost 6, with 8 bases in between. The CDR3 contains 13 residues. CDR3 protein: CAWSVLRAGELFF. The CDR3 nucleotides read TGTGCCTGGAGTGTACTTCGCGCCGGGGAGCTGTTTTTT.

The sample holds one count of this clonotype. The chain uses TRBV5-1 and TRBJ1-6; TRBD1 aligns across 7 bases. Trimming removed 8 bases from V and 7 bases from J; junction bases left unmatched: 9. CDR3 length: 14 amino acids. Germline assignment: CDR1 SGHRS and CDR2 YFSETQ. The CDR3 region has the DNA TGCGCCAGTAGACAGGGCACGCGGAATTCACCCCTCCACTTT. Protein: CASRQGTRNSPLHF.

V is TRBV12-3 or TRBV12-4 and J is TRBJ2-3; 8 bases match TRBD2. This CDR3 comprises 15 residues. V shed 8 bases, J shed 6 bases, and the junction held 13 bases outside the gene matches. The CDR3 coding sequence is TGTGCCAGCGGTCGTGCTGCGGGGGGCCCGGATACGCAGTATTTT. It codes for CASGRAAGGPDTQYF.

V and J are TRBV3-1 and TRBJ1-1; unclear D gene. This CDR3 comprises 12 residues. V lost 1 base, J lost 4 bases, and 4 bases lay in between. Germline values: CDR1 LGHDT, CDR2 YNNKEL (reference sequence). CDR3 DNA sequence: TGTGCCAGCAGCCAAGGTCCCACTGAAGCTTTCTTT. Amino acids: CASSQGPTEAFF. The full variable domain, in which reference TRBV3-1 and TRBJ1-1 provide the parts outside the CDR3, is DTAVSQTPKYLVTQMGNDKSIKCEQNLGHDTMYWYKQDSKKFLKIMFSYNNKELIINETVPNRFSPKSPDKAHLNLHINSLELGDSAVYFCASSQGPTEAFFGQGTRLTVV.

V gene TRBV12-3 or TRBV12-4 combines with J gene TRBJ2-7, with 7 positions matching TRBD2. V shed 5 bases and J 0 bases; nucleotides not matched to a gene: 13. The CDR3 loop spans 17 amino acids. The CDR3 is CASSLRTWSGVSYEQYF. The CDR3 coding sequence is TGTGCCAGCAGTCTACGGACTTGGAGCGGGGTCTCCTACGAGCAGTACTTC.

The rearrangement uses TRBV10-3 and TRBJ1-5; 7 nucleotides align to TRBD1. Germline trimming cut 8 bases from V and 5 bases from J; bases unmatched to any gene: 6. Germline CDR1 reads ENHRY; CDR2 reads SYGVKD. This CDR3 is 13 amino acids long. Written as DNA, the CDR3 is TGTGCCATCCGAGGGCAGGGGGATCAGCCCCAGCATTTT. Its translation is CAIRGQGDQPQHF.

The V and J genes are TRBV5-6 and TRBJ2-2; TRBD1 matches 9 bases. There are 17 residues in the CDR3. V shed 4 bases and J 3 bases; nucleotides not matched to a gene: 10. Germline V CDR1 and CDR2: SGHDT, YYEEEE. CDR3 nucleotide sequence: TGTGCCAGCAGCGATCTGGGACAGGGAGAGTACACCGGGGAGCTGTTTTTT. It translates to CASSDLGQGEYTGELFF.

The chain couples TRBV3-1 to TRBJ1-2; D possibly corresponds to TRBD1 (6 bases). Deletions cut 7 bases from V and 3 bases from J, with 12 bases between. Looked up from germline, CDR1 is LGHDT and CDR2 is YNNKEL (reference sequence). The CDR3 has 13 amino acids. CDR3 nucleotides: TGTGCCAGCAAGAATGGGGGCCACTATGGCTACACCTTC. Translating it yields CASKNGGHYGYTF. The whole variable domain, remainder taken from reference TRBV3-1 and TRBJ1-2, is DTAVSQTPKYLVTQMGNDKSIKCEQNLGHDTMYWYKQDSKKFLKIMFSYNNKELIINETVPNRFSPKSPDKAHLNLHINSLELGDSAVYFCASKNGGHYGYTFGSGTRLTVV.

The genes are TRBV20-1 and TRBJ1-5; unclear D gene. With 5 bases removed from V and 3 bases from J, the gap between germline ends came to 17 bases. The CDR3 totals 15 residues. Per germline, CDR1 DFQATT and CDR2 SNEGSKA (reference sequence). CDR3 loop: CSAPAVLEDNQPQHF. In DNA, the CDR3 is TGCAGTGCTCCCGCCGTCCTCGAGGACAATCAGCCCCAGCATTTT.

The chain has TRBV9 and TRBJ1-6, with D unresolved. Trimming took 1 base from V and 8 from J, leaving 13 bases between them. Germline CDR1 and CDR2: SGDLS and YYNGEE. The CDR3 contains 15 residues. CDR3 nucleotides: TGTGCCAGCAGCGTACGGGCGGGCTGGGATTCACCCCTCCACTTT. Its protein is CASSVRAGWDSPLHF.

The chain combines TRBV7-2 with TRBJ1-2; D might be TRBD1 (5 bases). Germline CDR1 is SGHTA and CDR2 is FQGNSA. V was cut by 4 bases and J by 7 bases, with 7 bases left in between. The CDR3 length is 11 residues. For the CDR3, the DNA is TGTGCCAGCAGCTCGGGGGTTGGCTACACCTTC. It translates to CASSSGVGYTF. The whole variable domain, filled in from reference TRBV7-2 and TRBJ1-2, reads GAGVSQSPSNKVTEKGKDVELRCDPISGHTALYWYRQSLGQGLEFLIYFQGNSAPDKSGLPSDRFSAERTGGSVSTLTIQRTQQEDSAVYLCASSSGVGYTFGSGTRLTVV.

With regard to this clonotype: A read error may account for a junction end that differs from germline. V gene TRBV18 combines with J gene TRBJ1-6, with 7 bases matching TRBD1. The length of the CDR3 is 14 residues. The germline V gene has CDR1 KGHSH and CDR2 LQKENI. This CDR3 is CASLPGGTDSPLHF. CDR3 in DNA: TGTGCCAGCTTACCAGGGGGAACTGATTCACCCCTCCACTTT.

The chain carries TRBV20-1 and TRBJ1-6; unclear D gene. The CDR3 is 13 amino acids. The V and J ends lost 6 bases and 7 bases respectively, with 13 bases between them. CDR1 DFQATT and CDR2 SNEGSKA come from the germline V gene (reference sequence). For the CDR3, the DNA is TGCAGTGCCACGGGTGGTTCAAATTCACCCCTCCACTTT. It is translated as CSATGGSNSPLHF.

This chain uses TRBV20-1 with TRBJ2-7; 9 bases map to TRBD1. J was trimmed by 5 bases and V by 3 bases; bases with no gene match: 8. The length of the CDR3 is 14 residues. Germline V gene sequence: CDR1 DFQATT, CDR2 SNEGSKA (reference sequence). CDR3 in amino acids: CSASVGQGNHEQYF. CDR3 nucleotide sequence: TGCAGTGCTAGTGTCGGACAGGGGAACCACGAGCAGTACTTC.

The chain employs TRBV7-2 and TRBJ2-1; the match to TRBD2 covers 7 bases. The junction had 6 bases not matched to a gene; V was cut back by 3 bases and J by 4 bases. There are 15 residues in the CDR3. Germline CDR1 and CDR2: SGHTA and FQGNSA. The CDR3 spells CASSLVSGSYNEQFF. As DNA, the CDR3 is TGTGCCAGCAGCTTGGTTAGCGGGTCTTACAATGAGCAGTTCTTC.

V usage is TRBV12-3 or TRBV12-4 and J usage is TRBJ2-3, with 7 bases fitting TRBD2. The CDR3 spans 15 residues. V was pared by 3 bases and J by 2 bases, with 5 bases of the junction left unmatched. The CDR3: CASSFGERDTDTQYF. The CDR3 DNA reads as TGTGCCAGCAGTTTTGGGGAGCGGGACACAGATACGCAGTATTTT.

With respect to this clonotype: Germline and junction disagree at one end, which may indicate a read error. The chain links TRBV30 to TRBJ2-7; D possibly corresponds to TRBD2 (6 bases). Per germline, CDR1 GTSNPN and CDR2 SVGIG (reference sequence). This CDR3 has 14 residues. CDR3 residues: CALSSAGRLGEQYF. In nucleotides, the CDR3 is TGTGCCTTGAGTTCGGCGGGGCGACTGGGCGAGCAGTACTTC.

The chain joins TRBV20-1 to TRBJ2-5, with D hard to call. This CDR3 has 12 amino acids. Germline CDR1 DFQATT, CDR2 SNEGSKA (reference sequence). The V and J ends lost 1 base and 4 bases respectively, with 7 bases between them. For the CDR3, the DNA is TGCAGTGCTAGAGTGGGGTTAGAGACCCAGTACTTC. This encodes CSARVGLETQYF.

The chain has TRBV24-1 and TRBJ2-5, with D perhaps being TRBD1 or TRBD2 (5 bases each). The CDR3 covers 14 residues. V shed 4 bases and J shed 4 bases, with 12 bases lying between them. CDR1 and CDR2 (germline): KGHDR, SFDVKD. The DNA of the CDR3 is TGTGCCACCAGTGACCCGGGGCGCCCAGAGACCCAGTACTTC. Its protein is CATSDPGRPETQYF.

This chain links TRBV9 with TRBJ1-2; TRBD1 is a possible D gene (6 bases). V dropped 0 bases and J dropped 5 bases, with 14 bases sitting between them. CDR3 size: 15 residues. The V gene's germline CDR1 is SGDLS and CDR2 YYNGEE. The CDR3 bases are TGTGCCAGCAGCGTAGAAAATAGGGGGAAGTATGGCTACACCTTC. Translating gives CASSVENRGKYGYTF.

The chain joins TRBV29-1 to TRBJ2-7; D is possibly TRBD1 (5 bases). V lost 2 bases and J lost 6, with 11 bases in between. Germline CDR1 reads SQVTM; CDR2 reads ANQGSEA. This CDR3 region has 12 residues. In DNA, the CDR3 is TGCAGCGTTGAACAGGGCCCCCTCGAGCAGTACTTC. It yields the protein CSVEQGPLEQYF.